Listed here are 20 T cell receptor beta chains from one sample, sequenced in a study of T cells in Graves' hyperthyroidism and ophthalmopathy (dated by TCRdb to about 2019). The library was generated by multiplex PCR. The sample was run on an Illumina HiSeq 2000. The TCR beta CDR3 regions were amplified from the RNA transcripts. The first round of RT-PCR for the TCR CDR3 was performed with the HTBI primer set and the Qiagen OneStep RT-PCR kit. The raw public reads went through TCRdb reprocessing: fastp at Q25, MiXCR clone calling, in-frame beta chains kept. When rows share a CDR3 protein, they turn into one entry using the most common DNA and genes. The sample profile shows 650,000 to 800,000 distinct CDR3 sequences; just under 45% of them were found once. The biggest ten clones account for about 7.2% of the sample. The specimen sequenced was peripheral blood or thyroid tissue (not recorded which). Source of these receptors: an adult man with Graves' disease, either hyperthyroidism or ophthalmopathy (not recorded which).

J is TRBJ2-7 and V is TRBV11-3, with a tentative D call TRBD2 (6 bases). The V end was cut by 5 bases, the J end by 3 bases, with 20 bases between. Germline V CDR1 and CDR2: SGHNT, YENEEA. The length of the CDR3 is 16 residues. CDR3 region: CASSQGARTISYEQYF. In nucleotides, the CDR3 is TGTGCCAGCAGCCAGGGCGCAAGGACTATAAGCTACGAGCAGTACTTC. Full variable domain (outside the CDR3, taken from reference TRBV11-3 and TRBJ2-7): EAGVVQSPRYKIIEKKQPVAFWCNPISGHNTLYWYLQNLGQGPELLIRYENEEAVDDSQLPKDRFSAERLKGVDSTLKIQPAELGDSAVYLCASSQGARTISYEQYFGPGTRLTVT.

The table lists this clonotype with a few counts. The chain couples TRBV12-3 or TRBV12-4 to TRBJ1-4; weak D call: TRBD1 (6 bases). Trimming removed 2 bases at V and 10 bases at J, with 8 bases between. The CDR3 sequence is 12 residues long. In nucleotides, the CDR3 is TGTGCCAGCAGTTTAAAGGGGGGAAAACTGTTTTTT. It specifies CASSLKGGKLFF.

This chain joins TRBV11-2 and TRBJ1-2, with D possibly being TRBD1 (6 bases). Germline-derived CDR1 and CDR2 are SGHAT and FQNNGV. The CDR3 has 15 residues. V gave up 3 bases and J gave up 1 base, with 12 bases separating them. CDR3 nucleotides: TGTGCCAGCAGCTTCCCAGGGGCCTTTAACTATGGCTACACCTTC. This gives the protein CASSFPGAFNYGYTF.

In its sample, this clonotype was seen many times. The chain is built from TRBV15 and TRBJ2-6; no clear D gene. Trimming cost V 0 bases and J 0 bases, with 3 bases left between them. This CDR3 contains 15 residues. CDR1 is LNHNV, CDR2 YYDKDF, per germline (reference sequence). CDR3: CATSRDYSGANVLTF. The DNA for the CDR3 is TGTGCCACCAGCAGAGATTACTCTGGGGCCAACGTCCTGACTTTC.

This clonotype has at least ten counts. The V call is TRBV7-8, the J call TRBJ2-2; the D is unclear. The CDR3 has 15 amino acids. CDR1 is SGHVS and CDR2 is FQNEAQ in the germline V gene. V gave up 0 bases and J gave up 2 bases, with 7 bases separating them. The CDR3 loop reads CASSLAIANTGELFF. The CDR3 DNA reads TGTGCCAGCAGCTTAGCAATAGCCAACACCGGGGAGCTGTTTTTT. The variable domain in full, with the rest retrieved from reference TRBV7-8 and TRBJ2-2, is GAGVSQSPRYKVAKRGQDVALRCDPISGHVSLFWYQQALGQGPEFLTYFQNEAQLDKSGLPSDRFFAERPEGSVSTLKIQRTQQEDSAVYLCASSLAIANTGELFFGEGSRLTVL.

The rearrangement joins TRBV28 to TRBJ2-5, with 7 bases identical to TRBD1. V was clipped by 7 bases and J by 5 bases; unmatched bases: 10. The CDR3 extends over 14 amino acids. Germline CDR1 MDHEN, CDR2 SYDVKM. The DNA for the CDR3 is TGTGCCAGCACCCAAGGGGGCCCAGGGGAGACCCAGTACTTC. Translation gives CASTQGGPGETQYF.

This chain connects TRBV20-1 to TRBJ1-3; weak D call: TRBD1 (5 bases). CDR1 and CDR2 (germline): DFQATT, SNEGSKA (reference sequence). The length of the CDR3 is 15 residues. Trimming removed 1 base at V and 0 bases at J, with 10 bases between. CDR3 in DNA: TGCAGTGCTAGAGCCGGGACCTTCTCTGGAAACACCATATATTTT. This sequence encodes CSARAGTFSGNTIYF.

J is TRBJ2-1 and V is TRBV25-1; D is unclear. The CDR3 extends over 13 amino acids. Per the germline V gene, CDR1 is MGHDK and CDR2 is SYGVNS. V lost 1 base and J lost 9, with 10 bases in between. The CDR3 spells CASSELSGSEQFF. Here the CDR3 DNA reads TGTGCCAGCAGTGAATTGTCGGGTTCTGAGCAGTTCTTC.

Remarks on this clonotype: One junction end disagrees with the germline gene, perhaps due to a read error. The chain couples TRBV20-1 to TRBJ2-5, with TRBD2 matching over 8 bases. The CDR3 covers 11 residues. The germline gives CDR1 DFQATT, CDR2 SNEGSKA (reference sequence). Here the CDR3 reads CSARDGRGGWF. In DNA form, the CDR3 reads TGCAGTGCTAGAGACGGACGGGGGGGGTGGTTC.

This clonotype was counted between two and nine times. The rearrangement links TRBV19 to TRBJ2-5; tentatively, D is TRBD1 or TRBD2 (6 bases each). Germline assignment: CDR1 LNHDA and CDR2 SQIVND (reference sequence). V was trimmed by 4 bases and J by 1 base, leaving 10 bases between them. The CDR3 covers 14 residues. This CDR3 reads CASSRGGRQETQYF. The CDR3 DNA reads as TGTGCCAGTAGTAGAGGGGGGCGCCAAGAGACCCAGTACTTC.

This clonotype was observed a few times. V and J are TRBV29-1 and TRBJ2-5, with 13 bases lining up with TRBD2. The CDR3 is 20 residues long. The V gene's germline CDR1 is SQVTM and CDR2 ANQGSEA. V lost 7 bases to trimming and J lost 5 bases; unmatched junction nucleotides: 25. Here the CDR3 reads CSAKPGQGTLAGGTRETQYF. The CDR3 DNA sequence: TGCAGCGCTAAACCGGGACAGGGTACACTAGCGGGGGGGACACGGGAGACCCAGTACTTC.

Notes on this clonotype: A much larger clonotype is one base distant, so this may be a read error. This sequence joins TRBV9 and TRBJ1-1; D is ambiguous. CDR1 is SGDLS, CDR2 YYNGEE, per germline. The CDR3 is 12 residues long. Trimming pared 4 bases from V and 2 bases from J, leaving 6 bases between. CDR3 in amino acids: CASSHHNTEAFF. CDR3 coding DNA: TGTGCCAGCAGCCATCACAACACTGAAGCTTTCTTT.

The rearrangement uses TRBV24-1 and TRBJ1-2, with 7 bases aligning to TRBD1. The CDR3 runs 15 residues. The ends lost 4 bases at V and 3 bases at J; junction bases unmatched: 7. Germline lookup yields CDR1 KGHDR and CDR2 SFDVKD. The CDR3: CATSDYTGADYGYTF. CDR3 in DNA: TGTGCCACCAGTGACTACACAGGGGCCGACTATGGCTACACCTTC.

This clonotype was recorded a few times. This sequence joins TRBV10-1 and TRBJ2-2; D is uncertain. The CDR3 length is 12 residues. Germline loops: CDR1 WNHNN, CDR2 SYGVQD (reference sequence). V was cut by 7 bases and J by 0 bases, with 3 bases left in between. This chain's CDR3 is CASMSNTGELFF. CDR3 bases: TGCGCCAGCATGTCGAACACCGGGGAGCTGTTTTTT.

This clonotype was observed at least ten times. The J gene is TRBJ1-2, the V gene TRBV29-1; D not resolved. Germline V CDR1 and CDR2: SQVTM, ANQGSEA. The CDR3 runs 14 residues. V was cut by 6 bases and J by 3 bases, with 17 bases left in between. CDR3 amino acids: CSVAKGWGDYGYTF. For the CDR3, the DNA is TGCAGCGTGGCGAAGGGTTGGGGAGACTATGGCTACACCTTC.

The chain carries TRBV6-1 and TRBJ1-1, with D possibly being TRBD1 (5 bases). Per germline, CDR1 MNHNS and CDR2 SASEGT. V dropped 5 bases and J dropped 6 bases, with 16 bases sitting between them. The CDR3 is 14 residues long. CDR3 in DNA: TGTGCCAGCAGTTTGTCAGGGATTGGTGCTGAAGCTTTCTTT. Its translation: CASSLSGIGAEAFF.

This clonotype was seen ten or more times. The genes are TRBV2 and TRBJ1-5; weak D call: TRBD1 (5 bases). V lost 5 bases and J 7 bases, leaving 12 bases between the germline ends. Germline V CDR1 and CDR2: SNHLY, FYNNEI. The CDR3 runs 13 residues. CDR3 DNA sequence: TGTGCCAGCAGTCAGGGATTGCGGCAGCCCCAGCATTTT. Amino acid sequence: CASSQGLRQPQHF.

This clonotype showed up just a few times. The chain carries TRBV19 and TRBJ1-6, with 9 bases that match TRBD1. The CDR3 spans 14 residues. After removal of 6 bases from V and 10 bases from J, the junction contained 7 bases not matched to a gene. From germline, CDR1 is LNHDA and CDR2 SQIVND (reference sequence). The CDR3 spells CASSSGTGFSPLHF. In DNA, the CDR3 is TGTGCCAGTAGCTCTGGGACAGGGTTCTCACCCCTCCACTTT.

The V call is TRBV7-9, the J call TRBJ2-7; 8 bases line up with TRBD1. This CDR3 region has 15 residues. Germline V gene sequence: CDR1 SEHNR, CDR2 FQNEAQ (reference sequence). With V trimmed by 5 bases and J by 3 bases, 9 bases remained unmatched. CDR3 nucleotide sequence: TGTGCCAGCAGCCAAGATCAGGGGACAGGCTACGAGCAGTACTTC. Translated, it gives CASSQDQGTGYEQYF.

CDR3 loop: CASSVDGTGVHQQYF. In nucleotides, the CDR3 is TGTGCCAGCAGCGTAGACGGGACAGGGGTCCACCAGCAGTACTTC. The chain recombines TRBV9 with TRBJ2-7; 10 bases match TRBD1. There are 15 residues in the CDR3. Germline CDR1 is SGDLS and CDR2 is YYNGEE. Trimming cost V 0 bases and J 8 bases; bases outside gene matches: 8.